A single sample is the source of the 6 T cell receptor beta chains below, sequenced in a study of T-cell reconstitution after alpha-beta-depleted transplantation in children. Unique molecular identifiers were built into the TCRbeta library. Each CDR3 protein gets one entry after TCRdb re-called the PCR reads with MiXCR. The data contain a few hundred thousand distinct CDR3 sequences, over 10% of them singletons. Material: PBMCs, mostly from graft donor cells, obtained 360 days after TCRalphabeta/CD19-depleted stem cell transplant. The receptor source for this set is a male patient between 10 and 17 years old who had a stem cell transplant for acute myeloid leukemia, so the T cells may come from the graft donor.

This clonotype has a handful of counts. This sequence joins TRBV2 and TRBJ1-5; no clear D. The CDR3 loop spans 13 amino acids. Trimming removed 5 bases at V and 4 bases at J, with 9 bases between. The germline V gene encodes CDR1 SNHLY and CDR2 FYNNEI. CDR3 DNA: TGTGCCAGCAGTATTGACGGGAATCAGCCCCAGCATTTT. As protein: CASSIDGNQPQHF. Using reference TRBV2 and TRBJ1-5 for the parts outside the CDR3, the full variable domain is EPEVTQTPSHQVTQMGQEVILRCVPISNHLYFYWYRQILGQKVEFLVSFYNNEISEKSEIFDDQFSVERPDGSNFTLKIRSTKLEDSAMYFCASSIDGNQPQHFGDGTRLSIL.

This clonotype has just a few counts. V and J are TRBV3-1 and TRBJ2-7, with TRBD2 identical over 12 bases. J was trimmed by 3 bases and V by 3 bases; bases with no gene match: 12. From germline, CDR1 is LGHDT and CDR2 YNNKEL (reference sequence). This CDR3 has 18 amino acids. Here the CDR3 reads CASSQEIPRLAGVYEQYF. The DNA of the CDR3 is TGTGCCAGCAGCCAGGAGATTCCAAGACTAGCGGGGGTCTACGAGCAGTACTTC.

The V call is TRBV10-3, the J call TRBJ2-1, with 8 bases identical to TRBD2. V gave up 4 bases and J gave up 6 bases; unmatched junction bases: 5. The V gene's germline CDR1 is ENHRY and CDR2 SYGVKD. The CDR3 is 14 residues long. The chain's CDR3 is CAISGDGRGNEQFF. The CDR3, as DNA: TGTGCCATCAGTGGGGACGGGAGGGGCAATGAGCAGTTCTTC.

Ten or more counts support this clonotype. This chain joins TRBV7-2 and TRBJ2-2; no reliable D call. V was cut by 3 bases and J by 1 base, with 12 bases left in between. The CDR3 runs 16 residues. Germline loops: CDR1 SGHTA, CDR2 FQGNSA. For the CDR3, the DNA is TGTGCCAGCAGCTTCGGAGTGGCGGAGAACACCGGGGAGCTGTTTTTT. As protein: CASSFGVAENTGELFF.

The chain uses TRBV4-3 and TRBJ2-1, with TRBD2 identical over 10 bases. CDR1 is LGHNA and CDR2 is YSLEER in the germline V gene. The CDR3 covers 16 residues. V dropped 3 bases and J dropped 7; count of bases not matched to a gene: 9. CDR3 DNA sequence: TGCGCCAGCAGCCACCCGACTAGCGGGCTTATGAATGAGCAGTTCTTC. It codes for CASSHPTSGLMNEQFF.

This chain links TRBV7-2 with TRBJ2-3; 12 bases agree with TRBD2. The germline CDR1 and CDR2 sequences are SGHTA and FQGNSA. The junction had 8 bases not matched to a gene; V was cut back by 4 bases and J by 6 bases. The CDR3 is 16 residues long. In DNA, the CDR3 is TGTGCCAGCAGCTCGATAACTAGCGGGAGGATCGATACGCAGTATTTT. Protein: CASSSITSGRIDTQYF.